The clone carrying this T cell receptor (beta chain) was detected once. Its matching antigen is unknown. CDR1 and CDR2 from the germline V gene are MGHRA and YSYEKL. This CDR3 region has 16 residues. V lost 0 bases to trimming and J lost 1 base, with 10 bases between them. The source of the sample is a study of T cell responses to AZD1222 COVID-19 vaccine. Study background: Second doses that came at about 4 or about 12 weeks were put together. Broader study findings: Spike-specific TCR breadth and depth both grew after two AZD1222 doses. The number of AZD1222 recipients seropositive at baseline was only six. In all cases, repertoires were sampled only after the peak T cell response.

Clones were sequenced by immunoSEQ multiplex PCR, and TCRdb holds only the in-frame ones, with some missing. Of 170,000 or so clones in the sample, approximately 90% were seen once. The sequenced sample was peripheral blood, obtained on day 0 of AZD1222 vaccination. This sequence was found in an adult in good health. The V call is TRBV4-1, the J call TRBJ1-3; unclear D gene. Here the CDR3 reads CASSQDFGSSGNTIYF. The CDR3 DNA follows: TGCGCCAGCAGCCAAGATTTCGGGTCTTCTGGAAACACCATATATTTT.